A single sample gave rise to the 30 T cell receptor beta chains below, sequenced in a study of monozygotic twins with inflammatory bowel disease. TCRdb re-analyzed the 5' RACE reads; it lists each CDR3 protein once, without DNA. Here the sample table reports 330,000 or so distinct CDR3 sequences. Sequenced input: blood. The source is a human donor with ulcerative colitis or Crohn's disease, or a healthy co-twin of an affected twin (not recorded which).

The chain is built from TRBV20-1 and TRBJ1-2; there is no DNA to check the TCRdb D call of TRBD1. The germline V gene encodes CDR1 DFQATT and CDR2 SNEGSKA (reference sequence). The CDR3 runs 12 residues. The CDR3 loop is CSAETGGEGYTF.

This chain uses TRBV10-3 with TRBJ2-7; the D call of TRBD1 rests on TCRdb alone, since no DNA is present to check it. In germline, CDR1 is ENHRY, CDR2 SYGVKD. This CDR3 has 15 amino acids. The CDR3 spells CAISNRDGRAYEHYF.

The rearrangement links TRBV12-3 or TRBV12-4 to TRBJ1-6; without DNA, the TCRdb call of TRBD1 cannot be checked. The CDR3 runs 14 residues. CDR3 protein: CASARDTGPSPLHF.

The V and J genes are TRBV20-1 and TRBJ2-1; TCRdb's D call, TRBD2, is unchecked because there is no DNA. Germline V gene data show CDR1 as DFQATT and CDR2 as SNEGSKA (reference sequence). The CDR3 runs 14 residues. Here the CDR3 reads CSASLALGYNEQFF.

This chain links TRBV20-1 with TRBJ2-2; TCRdb lists TRBD1, though no DNA is available to test this call. Germline CDR1 DFQATT, CDR2 SNEGSKA (reference sequence). This CDR3 comprises 13 residues. The CDR3: CSGGTANTGELFF.

This rearrangement joins TRBV20-1 to TRBJ1-5; TCRdb picks TRBD1, but there is no DNA to check that call. The germline V gene has CDR1 DFQATT and CDR2 SNEGSKA (reference sequence). The CDR3 has 17 amino acids. CDR3 loop: CSASDPGGVMGNQPQHF.

This chain links TRBV9 with TRBJ2-6. The CDR3 is 16 residues long. Germline V gene data show CDR1 as SGDLS and CDR2 as YYNGEE. CDR3 in amino acids: CASSVGQVPGANVLTF.

This chain joins TRBV5-1 and TRBJ2-3; TCRdb calls TRBD1, which cannot be checked without DNA. Germline values: CDR1 SGHRS, CDR2 YFSETQ. CDR3 size: 13 residues. The CDR3 protein is CASSYKGTDTQYF.

The CDR3 reads CASRFRAEGGGYTF. This rearrangement joins TRBV12-3 or TRBV12-4 to TRBJ1-2. The CDR3 is 14 amino acids.

The V gene is TRBV6-6, the J gene TRBJ2-7. Germline V lookup: CDR1 MNHNY, CDR2 SVGAGI (reference sequence). The CDR3 extends over 12 amino acids. CDR3 in amino acids: CASSFDPYEQYF.

J is TRBJ1-5 and V is TRBV12-3 or TRBV12-4; TCRdb lists TRBD1, though no DNA is available to test this call. This CDR3 is 12 amino acids long. Here the CDR3 reads CASSPANQPQHF.

V is TRBV20-1 and J is TRBJ1-2; absent DNA, TCRdb's TRBD1 call cannot be checked. CDR3 length equals 15 residues. Germline V gives CDR1 DFQATT, CDR2 SNEGSKA (reference sequence). Here the CDR3 reads CSARPQLTGNYGYTF.

This sequence joins TRBV3-1 and TRBJ2-1; TCRdb designates TRBD2, a call that cannot be tested without DNA. Germline lookup yields CDR1 LGHDT and CDR2 YNNKEL (reference sequence). This CDR3 has 16 amino acids. The CDR3 is CASSLLAQSSYNEQFF.

The V gene is TRBV28, the J gene TRBJ1-2; TCRdb selects TRBD1, and the lack of DNA leaves this call unchecked. The V gene's germline CDR1 is MDHEN and CDR2 SYDVKM. The CDR3 is made up of 15 amino acids. The CDR3: CASSDPTGDNYGYTF.

The CDR3 protein is CSAGGQAYQPQHF. V is TRBV20-1 and J is TRBJ1-5; TCRdb selects TRBD1, and the lack of DNA leaves this call unchecked. Germline V gene lookup returns CDR1 DFQATT and CDR2 SNEGSKA (reference sequence). The CDR3 contains 13 residues.

This chain joins TRBV4-1 and TRBJ2-5; absent DNA, TCRdb's TRBD1 call cannot be checked. The germline V gene encodes CDR1 MGHRA and CDR2 YSYEKL. This CDR3 comprises 15 residues. The chain's CDR3 is CASRRQGDPVETQYF.

This rearrangement joins TRBV7-2 to TRBJ2-1; lacking DNA, the TRBD1 call made by TCRdb goes unchecked. CDR3 size: 12 residues. The germline V gene encodes CDR1 SGHTA and CDR2 FQGNSA. The CDR3 loop is CASSLEGTGKFF.

This chain joins TRBV28 and TRBJ2-7; TCRdb reports TRBD1, a call that lacks DNA to check it against. The germline gives CDR1 MDHEN, CDR2 SYDVKM. The CDR3 has 14 residues. Here the CDR3 reads CASSLSGPSYEQYF.

This chain links TRBV5-1 with TRBJ2-3; TCRdb selects TRBD2, and the lack of DNA leaves this call unchecked. The CDR3 contains 15 residues. The germline V gene has CDR1 SGHRS and CDR2 YFSETQ. The CDR3 protein is CASSSSWTSGGVQYF.

CDR3 sequence reads: CASSPRTSGITDTQYF. This rearrangement joins TRBV28 to TRBJ2-3; TCRdb indicates TRBD2, and absent DNA this call remains unverified. This CDR3 has 16 residues. Germline assignment: CDR1 MDHEN and CDR2 SYDVKM.

V and J are TRBV7-8 and TRBJ2-5; TCRdb designates TRBD1, a call that cannot be tested without DNA. CDR1 SGHVS and CDR2 FQNEAQ come from the germline V gene. The CDR3 is 15 amino acids. CDR3 in amino acids: CASSFNQGAGETQYF.

This chain uses TRBV20-1 with TRBJ2-1; TCRdb proposes TRBD2, but this gene call is untestable without DNA. CDR3 length equals 19 residues. Germline V gene data show CDR1 as DFQATT and CDR2 as SNEGSKA (reference sequence). CDR3 loop: CSARGLAGGLSSSYNEQFF.

The chain has TRBV6-1 and TRBJ1-5; TCRdb's D call of TRBD1 is untestable without DNA. The germline V gene has CDR1 MNHNS and CDR2 SASEGT. The CDR3 loop spans 14 amino acids. CDR3 protein: CASSGSGHNQPQHF.

The chain uses TRBV30 and TRBJ1-5. CDR3 length: 13 residues. From germline, CDR1 is GTSNPN and CDR2 SVGIG (reference sequence). The CDR3 region is CAWGDRGGQPQHF.

The rearrangement joins TRBV29-1 to TRBJ2-2; TCRdb outputs TRBD2, but without DNA this stays unchecked. Per the germline V gene, CDR1 is SQVTM and CDR2 is ANQGSEA. This CDR3 comprises 14 residues. CDR3 amino acids: CSVEVPSGTGELFF.

The V gene is TRBV15, the J gene TRBJ2-2. Germline V gives CDR1 LNHNV, CDR2 YYDKDF (reference sequence). The CDR3 is made up of 14 amino acids. This CDR3 reads CATSREANTGELFF.

The chain couples TRBV5-1 to TRBJ2-5; TCRdb indicates TRBD2, and absent DNA this call remains unverified. This CDR3 has 16 amino acids. The V gene's germline CDR1 is SGHRS and CDR2 YFSETQ. The CDR3 region is CASSLGQSGIGETQYF. Filled out from reference TRBV5-1 and TRBJ2-5, the complete variable domain reads KAGVTQTPRYLIKTRGQQVTLSCSPISGHRSVSWYQQTPGQGLQFLFEYFSETQRNKGNFPGRFSGRQFSNSRSEMNVSTLELGDSALYLCASSLGQSGIGETQYFGPGTRLLVL.

The chain joins TRBV29-1 to TRBJ2-1; the TRBD2 assignment by TCRdb is unverifiable without DNA. This CDR3 contains 15 residues. The V gene's germline CDR1 is SQVTM and CDR2 ANQGSEA. The CDR3 loop is CSAPTSGSSYNEQFF.

This chain's CDR3 is CASSGGLGSYEQYF. This chain uses TRBV5-1 with TRBJ2-7; TCRdb's assignment of TRBD1 cannot be checked, as there is no DNA. This CDR3 region has 14 residues. Germline V gene sequence: CDR1 SGHRS, CDR2 YFSETQ.

This chain connects TRBV6-1 to TRBJ1-6. The V gene's germline CDR1 is MNHNS and CDR2 SASEGT. There are 15 residues in the CDR3. The CDR3 region is CASRVTWEDNSPLHF.